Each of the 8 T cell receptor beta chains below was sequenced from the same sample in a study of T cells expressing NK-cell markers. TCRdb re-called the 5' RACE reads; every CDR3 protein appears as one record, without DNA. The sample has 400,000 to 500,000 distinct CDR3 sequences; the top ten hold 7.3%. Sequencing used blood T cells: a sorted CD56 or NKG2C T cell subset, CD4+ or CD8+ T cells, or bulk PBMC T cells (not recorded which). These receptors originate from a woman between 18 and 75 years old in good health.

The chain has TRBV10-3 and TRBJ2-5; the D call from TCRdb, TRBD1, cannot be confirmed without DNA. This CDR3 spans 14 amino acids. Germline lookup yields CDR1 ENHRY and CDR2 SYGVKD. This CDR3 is CAIGGGGGQETQYF.

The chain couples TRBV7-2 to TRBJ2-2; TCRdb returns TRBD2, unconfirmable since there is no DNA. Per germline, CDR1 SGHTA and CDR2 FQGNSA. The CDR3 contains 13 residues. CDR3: CASSSGLPGELFF. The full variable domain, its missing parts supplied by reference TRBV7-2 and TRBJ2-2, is GAGVSQSPSNKVTEKGKDVELRCDPISGHTALYWYRQSLGQGLEFLIYFQGNSAPDKSGLPSDRFSAERTGGSVSTLTIQRTQQEDSAVYLCASSSGLPGELFFGEGSRLTVL.

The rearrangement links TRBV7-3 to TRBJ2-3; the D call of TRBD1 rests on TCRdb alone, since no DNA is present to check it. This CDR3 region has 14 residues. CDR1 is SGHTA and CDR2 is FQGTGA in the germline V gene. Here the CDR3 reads CASSLRAGSDTQYF.

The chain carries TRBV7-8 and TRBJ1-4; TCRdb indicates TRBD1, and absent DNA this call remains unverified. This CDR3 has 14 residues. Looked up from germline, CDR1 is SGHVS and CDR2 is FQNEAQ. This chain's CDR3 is CASSQGLGGEKLFF.

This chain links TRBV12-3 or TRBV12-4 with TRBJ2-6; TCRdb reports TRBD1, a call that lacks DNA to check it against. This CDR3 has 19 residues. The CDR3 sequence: CASSPGFGTGGSGANVLTF.

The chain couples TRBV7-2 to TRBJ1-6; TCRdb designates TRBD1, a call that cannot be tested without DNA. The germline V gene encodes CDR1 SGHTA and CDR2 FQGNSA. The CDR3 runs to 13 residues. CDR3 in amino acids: CASSPFQTVTLHF.

CDR3 sequence reads: CASSLTTFANTGELFF. The genes are TRBV5-6 and TRBJ2-2. The CDR3 is 16 amino acids. Per the germline V gene, CDR1 is SGHDT and CDR2 is YYEEEE.

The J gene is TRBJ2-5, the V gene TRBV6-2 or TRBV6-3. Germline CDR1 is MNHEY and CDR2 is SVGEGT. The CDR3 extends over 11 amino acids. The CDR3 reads CASSRAETQYF.